The text below deals with one TCR beta chain. V was pared by 7 bases and J by 1 base, with 19 bases between. Germline values: CDR1 SQVTM, CDR2 ANQGSEA. There are 15 residues in the CDR3. This sample stems from a study of blood T cell repertoires in COVID-19. Study overall: Both acute and convalescent COVID-19 samples were obtained from the United States, Italy and Spain. The analysed material was cDNA or gDNA that came from T cells, B-cell-depleted T cells, or PBMCs.

Source study methods: Reference gene primers were amplified, and this amplification served to estimate nucleated cell counts. Assay: immunoSEQ multiplex PCR; the TCRdb copy retains only in-frame clones and omits some. The V and J calls and clone size come from that table; D and trimming were worked out from the DNA. Here the sample spans fewer than 250,000 clones, about 90% being singletons. This rearrangement joins TRBV29-1 to TRBJ1-1; D is uncertain. Material for sequencing was peripheral blood. The sequence derives from a young man with COVID-19, enrolled during active disease. The CDR3 loop reads CSGIWSATSNTEAFF. The DNA for the CDR3 is TGCAGCGGAATCTGGAGTGCTACATCGAACACTGAAGCTTTCTTT.